This entry concerns a single T cell receptor beta chain. The repertoire was sequenced with immunoSEQ multiplex PCR; TCRdb's copy has only in-frame clones and lacks some. Of about 6,700 clones detected, under 65% appear once; the ten largest clones hold roughly 2.8%. The germline V gene encodes CDR1 LNHDA and CDR2 SQIVND (reference sequence). J lost 4 bases, V lost 9 bases, and 5 bases had no gene match. This CDR3 has 13 residues. This specimen belongs to a study of T cells in localized non-small cell lung cancer. The TCR originated in a female donor over 55 with stage I lung adenocarcinoma. The gene calls are TRBV19 and TRBJ2-7; TRBD1 agrees at 11 bases. The sample here was lymph node tissue, taken before any cancer treatment. The CDR3 coding sequence is TGTGCCAGCTCCGGGACAGGGGGGTACGAGCAGTACTTC. Its translation: CASSGTGGYEQYF.